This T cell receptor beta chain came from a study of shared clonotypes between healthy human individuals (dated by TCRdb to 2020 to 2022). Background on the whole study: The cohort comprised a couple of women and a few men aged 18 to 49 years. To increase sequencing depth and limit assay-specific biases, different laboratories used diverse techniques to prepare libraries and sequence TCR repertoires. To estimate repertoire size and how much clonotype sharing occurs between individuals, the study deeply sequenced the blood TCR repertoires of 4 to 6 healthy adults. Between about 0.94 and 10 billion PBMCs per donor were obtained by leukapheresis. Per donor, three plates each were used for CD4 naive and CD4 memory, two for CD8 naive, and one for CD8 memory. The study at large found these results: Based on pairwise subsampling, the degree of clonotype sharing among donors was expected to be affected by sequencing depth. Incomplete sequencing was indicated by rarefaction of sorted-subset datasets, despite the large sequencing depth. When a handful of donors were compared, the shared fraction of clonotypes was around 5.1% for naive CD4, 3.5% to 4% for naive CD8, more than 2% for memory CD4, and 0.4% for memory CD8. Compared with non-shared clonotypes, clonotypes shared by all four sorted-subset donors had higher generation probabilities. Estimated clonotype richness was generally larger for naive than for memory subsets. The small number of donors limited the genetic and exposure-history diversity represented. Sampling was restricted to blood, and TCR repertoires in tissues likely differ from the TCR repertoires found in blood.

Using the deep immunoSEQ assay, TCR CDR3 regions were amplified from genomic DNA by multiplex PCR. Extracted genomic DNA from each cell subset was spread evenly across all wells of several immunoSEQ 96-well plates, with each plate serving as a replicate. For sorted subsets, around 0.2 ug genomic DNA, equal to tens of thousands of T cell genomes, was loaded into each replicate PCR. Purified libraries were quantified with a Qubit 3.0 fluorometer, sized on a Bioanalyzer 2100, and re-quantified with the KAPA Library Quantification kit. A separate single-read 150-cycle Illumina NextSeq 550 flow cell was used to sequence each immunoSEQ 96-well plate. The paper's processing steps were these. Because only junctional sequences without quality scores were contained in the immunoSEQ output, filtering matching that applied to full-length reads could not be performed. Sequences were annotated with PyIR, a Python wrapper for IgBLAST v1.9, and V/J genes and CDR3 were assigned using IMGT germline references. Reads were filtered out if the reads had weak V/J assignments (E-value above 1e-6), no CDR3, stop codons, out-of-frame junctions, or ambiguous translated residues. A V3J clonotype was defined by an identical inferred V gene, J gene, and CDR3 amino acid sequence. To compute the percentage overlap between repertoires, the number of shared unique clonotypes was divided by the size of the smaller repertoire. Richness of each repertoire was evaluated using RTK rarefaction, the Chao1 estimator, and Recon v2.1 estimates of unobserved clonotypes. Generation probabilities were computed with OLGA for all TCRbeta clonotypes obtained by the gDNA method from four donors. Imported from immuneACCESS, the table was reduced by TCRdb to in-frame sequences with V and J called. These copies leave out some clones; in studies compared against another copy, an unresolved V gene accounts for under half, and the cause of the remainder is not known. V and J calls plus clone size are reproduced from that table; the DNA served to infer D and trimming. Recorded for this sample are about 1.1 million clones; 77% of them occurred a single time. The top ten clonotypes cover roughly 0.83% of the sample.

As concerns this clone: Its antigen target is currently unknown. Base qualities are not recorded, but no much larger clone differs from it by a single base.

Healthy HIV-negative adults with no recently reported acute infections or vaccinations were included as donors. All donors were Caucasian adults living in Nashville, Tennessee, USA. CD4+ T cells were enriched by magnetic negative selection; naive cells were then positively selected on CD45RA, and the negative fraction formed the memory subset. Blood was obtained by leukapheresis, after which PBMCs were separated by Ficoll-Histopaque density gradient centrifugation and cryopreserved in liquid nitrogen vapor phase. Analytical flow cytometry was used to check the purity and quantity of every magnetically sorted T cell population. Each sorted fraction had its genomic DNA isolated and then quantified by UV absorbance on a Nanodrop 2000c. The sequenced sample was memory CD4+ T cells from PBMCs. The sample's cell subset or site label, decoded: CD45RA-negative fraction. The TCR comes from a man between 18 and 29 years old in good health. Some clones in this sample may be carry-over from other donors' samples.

CDR3 reads: CAWSVLGQETF. The nucleotide sequence is TGTGCCTGGAGTGTTCTAGGACAGGAAACCTTC. The V and J genes are TRBV30 and TRBJ1-2; the junction holds 7 bases that match TRBD1. For this chain, trimming is 0 bases at the V end and 14 bases at the J end, and the number of junction bases without a gene match is 6. The germline V gene (reference sequence) yields GTSNPN for CDR1 and SVGIG for CDR2. Inclusive of the bounding cysteine and phenylalanine, the CDR3 is 11 residues long. The DNA shown is the 33-base CDR3, in frame from base 1. Supplemented by the reference TRBV30 and TRBJ1-2 proteins around the CDR3, the complete variable domain is SQTIHQWPATLVQPVGSPLSLECTVEGTSNPNLYWYRQAAGRGLQLLFYSVGIGQISSEVPQNLSASRPQDRQFILSSKKLLLSDSGFYLCAWSVLGQETFGSGTRLTVV.